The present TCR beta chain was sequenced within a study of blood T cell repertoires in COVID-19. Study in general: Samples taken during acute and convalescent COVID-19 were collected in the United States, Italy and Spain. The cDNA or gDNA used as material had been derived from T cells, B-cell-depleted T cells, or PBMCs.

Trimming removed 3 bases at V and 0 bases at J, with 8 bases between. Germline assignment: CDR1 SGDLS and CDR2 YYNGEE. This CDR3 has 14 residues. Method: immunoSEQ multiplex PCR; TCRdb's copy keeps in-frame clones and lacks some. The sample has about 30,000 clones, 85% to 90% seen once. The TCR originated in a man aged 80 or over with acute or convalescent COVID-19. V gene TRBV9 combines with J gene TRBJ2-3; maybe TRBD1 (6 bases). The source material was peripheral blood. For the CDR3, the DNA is TGTGCCAGCAGCGGGGGGCTGAGCACAGATACGCAGTATTTT. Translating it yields CASSGGLSTDTQYF.